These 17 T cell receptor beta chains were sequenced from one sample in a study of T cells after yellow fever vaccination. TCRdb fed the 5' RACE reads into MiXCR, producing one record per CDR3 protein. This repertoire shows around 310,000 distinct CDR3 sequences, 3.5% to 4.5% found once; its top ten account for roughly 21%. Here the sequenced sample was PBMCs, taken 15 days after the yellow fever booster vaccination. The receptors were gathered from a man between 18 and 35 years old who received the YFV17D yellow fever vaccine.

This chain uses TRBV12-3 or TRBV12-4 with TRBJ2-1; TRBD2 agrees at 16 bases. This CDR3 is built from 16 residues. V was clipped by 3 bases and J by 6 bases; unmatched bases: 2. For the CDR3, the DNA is TGTGCCAGCAGTTTGGGACTAGCGGGGGGGGGCAATGAGCAGTTCTTC. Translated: CASSLGLAGGGNEQFF.

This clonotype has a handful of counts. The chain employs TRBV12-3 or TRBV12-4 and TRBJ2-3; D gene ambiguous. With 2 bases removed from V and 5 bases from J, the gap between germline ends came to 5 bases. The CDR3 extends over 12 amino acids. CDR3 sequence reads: CASSLWGDTQYF. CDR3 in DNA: TGTGCCAGCAGTTTATGGGGAGATACGCAGTATTTT.

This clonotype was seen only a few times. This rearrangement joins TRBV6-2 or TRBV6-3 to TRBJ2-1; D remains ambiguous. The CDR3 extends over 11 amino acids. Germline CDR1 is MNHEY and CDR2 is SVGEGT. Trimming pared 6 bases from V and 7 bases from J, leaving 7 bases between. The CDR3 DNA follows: TGTGCCAGCAGCTTCGGGAATGAGCAGTTCTTC. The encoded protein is CASSFGNEQFF.

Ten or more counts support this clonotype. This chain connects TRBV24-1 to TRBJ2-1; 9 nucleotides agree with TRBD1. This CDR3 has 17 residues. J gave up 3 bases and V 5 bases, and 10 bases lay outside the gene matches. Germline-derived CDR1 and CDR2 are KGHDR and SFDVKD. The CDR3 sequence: CATSATHGQGIYNEQFF. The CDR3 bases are TGTGCCACCAGTGCCACCCACGGACAGGGGATCTACAATGAGCAGTTCTTC.

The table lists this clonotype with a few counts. Here the CDR3 reads CASSPQWGETQYF. CDR3 nucleotide sequence: TGTGCCAGCAGCCCCCAGTGGGGAGAGACCCAGTACTTC. The rearrangement uses TRBV7-3 and TRBJ2-5; D gene ambiguous. Trimming removed 5 bases at V and 4 bases at J, with 11 bases between. The CDR3 contains 13 residues. The germline V gene encodes CDR1 SGHTA and CDR2 FQGTGA.

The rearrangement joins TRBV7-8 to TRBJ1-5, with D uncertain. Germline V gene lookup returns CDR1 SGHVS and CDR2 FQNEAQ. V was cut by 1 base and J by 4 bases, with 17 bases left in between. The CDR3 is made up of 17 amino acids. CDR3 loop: CASSLGLGRVGNQPQHF. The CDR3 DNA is TGTGCCAGCAGCTTAGGGCTGGGCCGGGTCGGGAATCAGCCCCAGCATTTT.

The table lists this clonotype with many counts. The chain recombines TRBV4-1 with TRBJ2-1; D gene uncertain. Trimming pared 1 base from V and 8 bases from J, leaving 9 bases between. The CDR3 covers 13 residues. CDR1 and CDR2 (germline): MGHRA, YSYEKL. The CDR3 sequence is CASSQVGNDEQFF. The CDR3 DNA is TGCGCCAGCAGCCAAGTAGGGAACGATGAGCAGTTCTTC.

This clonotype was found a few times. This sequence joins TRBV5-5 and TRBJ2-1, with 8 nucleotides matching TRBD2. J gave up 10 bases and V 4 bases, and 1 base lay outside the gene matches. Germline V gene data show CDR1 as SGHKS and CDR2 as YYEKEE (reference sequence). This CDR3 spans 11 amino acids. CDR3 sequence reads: CASSREGEQFF. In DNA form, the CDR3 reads TGTGCCAGCAGCCGGGAGGGGGAGCAGTTCTTC.

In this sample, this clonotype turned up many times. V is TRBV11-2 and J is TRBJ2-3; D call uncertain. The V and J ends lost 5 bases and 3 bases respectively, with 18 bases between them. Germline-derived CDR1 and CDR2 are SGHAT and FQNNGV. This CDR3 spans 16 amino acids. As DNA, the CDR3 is TGTGCCAGCAGCCAACGGGCCGAGCCGACGACAGATACGCAGTATTTT. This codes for CASSQRAEPTTDTQYF.

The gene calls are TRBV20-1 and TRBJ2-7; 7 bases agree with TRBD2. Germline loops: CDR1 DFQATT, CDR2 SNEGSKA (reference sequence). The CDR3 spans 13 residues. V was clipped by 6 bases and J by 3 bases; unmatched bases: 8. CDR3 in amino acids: CSAGSGVVYEQYF. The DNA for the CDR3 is TGCAGTGCGGGGAGCGGGGTCGTCTACGAGCAGTACTTC.

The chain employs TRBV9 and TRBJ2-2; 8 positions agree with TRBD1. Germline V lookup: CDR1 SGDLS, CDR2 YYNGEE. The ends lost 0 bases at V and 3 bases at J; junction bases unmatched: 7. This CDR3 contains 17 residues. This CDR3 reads CASSVVATGGHTGELFF. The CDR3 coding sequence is TGTGCCAGCAGCGTAGTCGCTACAGGGGGGCACACCGGGGAGCTGTTTTTT.

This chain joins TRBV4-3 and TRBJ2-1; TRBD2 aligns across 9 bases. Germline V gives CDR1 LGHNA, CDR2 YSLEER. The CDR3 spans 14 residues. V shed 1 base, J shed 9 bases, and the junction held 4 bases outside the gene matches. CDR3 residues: CASSQVRGGGEQFF. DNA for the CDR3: TGCGCCAGCAGCCAAGTGCGGGGGGGCGGTGAGCAGTTCTTC.

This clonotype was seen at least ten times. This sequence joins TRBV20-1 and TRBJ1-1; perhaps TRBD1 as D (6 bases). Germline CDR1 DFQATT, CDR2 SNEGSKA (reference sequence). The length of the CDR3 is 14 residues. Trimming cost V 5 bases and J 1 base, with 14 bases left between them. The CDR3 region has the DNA TGCAGTGCTCCGCCCCGGGGACAGAACACTGAAGCTTTCTTT. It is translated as CSAPPRGQNTEAFF.

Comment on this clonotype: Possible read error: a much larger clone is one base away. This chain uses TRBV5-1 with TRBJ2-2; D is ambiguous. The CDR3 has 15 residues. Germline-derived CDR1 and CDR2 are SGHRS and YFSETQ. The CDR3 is CASSLVAVNTAELFF. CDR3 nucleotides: TGCGCCAGCAGCTTGGTAGCCGTGAACACCGCGGAGCTGTTTTTT.

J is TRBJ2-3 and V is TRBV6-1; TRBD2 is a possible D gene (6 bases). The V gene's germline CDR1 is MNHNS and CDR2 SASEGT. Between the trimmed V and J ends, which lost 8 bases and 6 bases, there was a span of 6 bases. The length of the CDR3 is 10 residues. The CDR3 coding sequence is TGTGCCAGCGGGGGGGATACGCAGTATTTT. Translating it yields CASGGDTQYF.

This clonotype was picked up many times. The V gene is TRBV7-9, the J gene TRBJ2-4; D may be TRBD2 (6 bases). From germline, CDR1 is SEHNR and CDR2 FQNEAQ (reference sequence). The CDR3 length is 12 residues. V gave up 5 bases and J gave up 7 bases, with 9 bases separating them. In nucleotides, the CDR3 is TGTGCCAGCAGCACTAGCTTCAACATTCAGTACTTC. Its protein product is CASSTSFNIQYF. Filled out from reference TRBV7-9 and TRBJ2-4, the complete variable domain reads DTGVSQNPRHKITKRGQNVTFRCDPISEHNRLYWYRQTLGQGPEFLTYFQNEAQLEKSRLLSDRFSAERPKGSFSTLEIQRTEQGDSAMYLCASSTSFNIQYFGAGTRLSVL.

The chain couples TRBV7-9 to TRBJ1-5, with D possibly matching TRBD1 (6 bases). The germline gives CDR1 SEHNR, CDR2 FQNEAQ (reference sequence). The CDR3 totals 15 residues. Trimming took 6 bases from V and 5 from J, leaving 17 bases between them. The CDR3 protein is CASRMGHYGHQPQHF. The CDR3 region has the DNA TGTGCCAGCAGGATGGGACATTACGGTCATCAGCCCCAGCATTTT.